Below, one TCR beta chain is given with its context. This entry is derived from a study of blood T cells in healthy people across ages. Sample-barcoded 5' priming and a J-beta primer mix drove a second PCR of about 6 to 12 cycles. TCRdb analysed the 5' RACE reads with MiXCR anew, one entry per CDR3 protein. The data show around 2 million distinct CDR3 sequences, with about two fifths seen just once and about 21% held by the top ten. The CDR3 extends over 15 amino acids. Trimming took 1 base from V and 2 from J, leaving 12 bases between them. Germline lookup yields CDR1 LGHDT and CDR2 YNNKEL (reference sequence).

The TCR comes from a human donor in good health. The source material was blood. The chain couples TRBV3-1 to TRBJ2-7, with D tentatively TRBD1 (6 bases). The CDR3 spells CASSQVSGTTYEQYF. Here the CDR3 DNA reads TGTGCCAGCAGCCAAGTGTCAGGGACAACCTACGAGCAGTACTTC.